These 10 T cell receptor beta chains were all obtained from the same sample, sequenced in a study of T cell changes during pregnancy in multiple sclerosis. The method was immunoSEQ multiplex PCR; TCRdb's version includes in-frame clones alone and lacks a portion of them. The sample shows about 40,000 clones, 70% to 90% of them seen only once. This sample comprised CD4+ T cells from peripheral blood mononuclear cells, obtained in the first trimester of pregnancy. These receptors all stem from a female donor with multiple sclerosis, enrolled in a pregnancy study.

The chain employs TRBV10-3 and TRBJ2-5, with TRBD1 matching 7 bases. Trimming took 3 bases from V and 4 from J; bases not matched to a gene: 11. The CDR3 covers 16 residues. Germline CDR1 and CDR2: ENHRY and SYGVKD. The CDR3 protein is CAISDSDRAPRETQYF. Here the CDR3 DNA reads TGTGCCATCAGTGACTCCGACAGGGCCCCTCGAGAGACCCAGTACTTC.

This clone was observed a single time. V is TRBV25-1 and J is TRBJ2-3, with 8 bases fitting TRBD2. V trimming: 6 bases; J trimming: 2 bases; junction bases outside the gene matches: 10. Per germline, CDR1 MGHDK and CDR2 SYGVNS. The length of the CDR3 is 16 residues. CDR3 region: CASSPRPGGVTDTQYF. The DNA of the CDR3 is TGTGCCAGCAGCCCTAGGCCCGGGGGGGTCACAGATACGCAGTATTTT.

This rearrangement joins TRBV19 to TRBJ1-2; 9 nucleotides match TRBD1. Germline lookup yields CDR1 LNHDA and CDR2 SQIVND (reference sequence). V shed 3 bases and J 8 bases; nucleotides not matched to a gene: 7. CDR3 size: 14 residues. The CDR3 reads CASSIRTGVDGYTF. The CDR3 nucleotides are TGTGCCAGTAGTATCCGGACAGGGGTCGACGGCTACACCTTC.

The V gene is TRBV7-9, the J gene TRBJ2-5, with 8 bases fitting TRBD2. The J segment lost 0 bases and the V segment lost 6 bases, leaving 9 bases of the junction unmatched. Germline CDR1 reads SEHNR; CDR2 reads FQNEAQ (reference sequence). The CDR3 has 16 residues. The chain's CDR3 is CASRLKAGAYQETQYF. DNA for the CDR3: TGTGCCAGCAGACTTAAAGCGGGGGCGTACCAAGAGACCCAGTACTTC.

J is TRBJ2-1 and V is TRBV30; D is unclear. This CDR3 spans 15 amino acids. Deletions cut 6 bases from V and 0 bases from J, with 15 bases between. Germline V lookup: CDR1 GTSNPN, CDR2 SVGIG (reference sequence). The CDR3 DNA reads as TGTGCCTGCAAACTTTCCCCGAGCTCCTACAATGAGCAGTTCTTC. Its translation: CACKLSPSSYNEQFF.

A single count supports this clone. The chain employs TRBV6-1 and TRBJ2-3; TRBD1 might be the D (6 bases). The CDR3 is 15 residues long. V lost 6 bases to trimming and J lost 1 base, with 14 bases between them. Germline V gene data show CDR1 as MNHNS and CDR2 as SASEGT. The CDR3 loop is CASRAGQTRTDTQYF. The DNA of the CDR3 is TGTGCCAGCAGGGCCGGACAGACTCGCACAGATACGCAGTATTTT.

The rearrangement joins TRBV6-6 to TRBJ1-5; D call uncertain. There are 13 residues in the CDR3. CDR1 MNHNY and CDR2 SVGAGI come from the germline V gene (reference sequence). Between the trimmed V and J ends, which lost 2 bases and 9 bases, there was a span of 11 bases. The CDR3 DNA sequence: TGTGCCAGCAGTTACGTCAGGTCCGGGCCCCAGCATTTT. Protein sequence: CASSYVRSGPQHF.

The J gene is TRBJ2-3, the V gene TRBV7-9, with TRBD1 identical over 7 bases. The CDR3 length is 14 residues. Trimming at V came to 4 bases and at J to 3 bases, leaving 4 bases not matched to a gene. Germline V gene lookup returns CDR1 SEHNR and CDR2 FQNEAQ (reference sequence). This chain's CDR3 is CASSSPGGTDTQYF. The CDR3 DNA reads as TGTGCCAGCAGCTCCCCAGGGGGAACAGATACGCAGTATTTT.

This chain connects TRBV6-1 to TRBJ1-1; D is undetermined. The CDR3 has 14 residues. CDR1 and CDR2 from the germline V gene are MNHNS and SASEGT. With 3 bases removed from V and 1 base from J, the gap between germline ends came to 9 bases. DNA for the CDR3: TGTGCCAGCAGTGACCTTCTAGGGAACACTGAAGCTTTCTTT. Translating it yields CASSDLLGNTEAFF.

The chain joins TRBV10-3 to TRBJ1-1, with 7 nucleotides matching TRBD1. The CDR3 totals 13 residues. V lost 5 bases and J lost 3; bases outside the gene matches: 3. Germline V gives CDR1 ENHRY, CDR2 SYGVKD. The DNA of the CDR3 is TGTGCCATCAGTTCCACAGGGGACACTGAAGCTTTCTTT. It codes for CAISSTGDTEAFF.